The TCR beta chain described here comes from a study of blood T cell repertoires in COVID-19. The CDR3 sequence is 14 residues long. Germline V gene data show CDR1 as SGDLS and CDR2 as YYNGEE. The trim removed 0 bases at V and 11 bases at J, leaving 6 bases unmatched. Libraries were prepared by immunoSEQ multiplex PCR; TCRdb keeps only in-frame clonotypes and omits some of them. The profile shows 360,000 or so clones, around four fifths of them singletons. The clonotype originates from a woman aged 45-65 years who had recovered from COVID-19. This sequence joins TRBV9 and TRBJ1-1; 11 nucleotides line up with TRBD1. The specimen sequenced was PBMCs or T cells enriched from blood (not recorded which). CDR3 nucleotide sequence: TGTGCCAGCAGCGTAGGGTGGACAGGGGGCTCGGCTTTCTTT. Amino acids: CASSVGWTGGSAFF.